The entry below describes one T cell receptor beta chain. Its antigen is unknown. The sample comes from a study of post-analysis software for immune sequencing data. Study background: Relapsing-remitting, secondary progressive and progressive-relapsing courses of multiple sclerosis were included.

Regarding the study as a whole: Diversity measured as normalized Chao1 was significantly lower in multiple sclerosis patients than in controls. A handful of TRBV segments occurring more often in patients than controls included TRBV5-6, TRBV5-1 and TRBV20-1.

The TCR beta cDNA libraries carried unique molecular identifiers. Via MiXCR, TCRdb re-called the PCR reads, giving one row per CDR3 protein. The table lists around 700,000 distinct CDR3 sequences, more than 50% of them singletons. Germline V gene data show CDR1 as MNHEY and CDR2 as SVGAGI. This CDR3 has 14 amino acids. Trimming took 1 base from V and 4 from J; bases not matched to a gene: 2. Sample: blood. The chain employs TRBV6-5 and TRBJ2-5; 8 bases are a match to TRBD2. The TCR originated in a girl aged 2-10 years with multiple sclerosis. In DNA, the CDR3 is TGTGCCAGCAGTTACTTTGCGGGAGGAGAGACCCAGTACTTC. Its translation: CASSYFAGGETQYF.